The clone carrying this T cell receptor (beta chain) has more than one count but fewer than ten. What it binds is not known. Time point noted: blood at routine non-recurrence follow-up after resection. This record belongs to a study of spatial heterogeneity in lung cancer. Study summary: Donors were some 72 untreated early-stage non-small cell lung cancer patients. Study results and limitations: Whereas they appeared in blood less at follow-up, ubiquitous expanded tumor TCRs appeared there more at resection.

TCRdb ran MiXCR on the 5' RACE reads and lists one entry per CDR3 protein. The sample holds tens of thousands of distinct CDR3 sequences, 15% to 20% seen once. V lost 0 bases to trimming and J lost 8 bases, with 20 bases between them. This CDR3 contains 17 residues. Germline CDR1 and CDR2: LGHDT and YNNKEL (reference sequence). The sequence was collected from a male donor with early-stage non-small cell lung cancer. Material: PBMCs, obtained at follow-up. The chain combines TRBV3-1 with TRBJ2-4; a possible D gene is TRBD2 (6 bases). The CDR3 sequence: CASSQDPPGASGHIQYF. CDR3 in DNA: TGTGCCAGCAGCCAAGACCCACCTGGGGCGAGCGGGCACATTCAGTACTTC.